A few counts support the clone carrying this T cell receptor (beta chain). Its cognate antigen is unknown. CDR3 length equals 20 residues. Germline V gene sequence: CDR1 MGHRA, CDR2 YSYEKL. J lost 7 bases, V lost 0 bases, and 15 bases had no gene match. The data were obtained in a study of T-cell reconstitution after alpha-beta-depleted transplantation in children. Whole-study results and caveats: Newly made T cells mostly supplied T-cell counts and diversity one year after transplant.

Researchers prepared the TCRbeta library using unique molecular identifiers, the study reports. TCRdb passed the PCR reads through MiXCR, listing each CDR3 protein once. The table includes approximately 1,000,000 distinct CDR3 sequences, around 30% detected once. The chain links TRBV4-1 to TRBJ2-2, with TRBD1 matching over 12 bases. The source material was PBMCs, mostly from graft donor cells, sampled 360 days after TCRalphabeta/CD19-depleted stem cell transplant. The TCR originated in a boy under two years old who had a stem cell transplant for SCID, so the T cells may come from the graft donor. The CDR3 spells CASSQERGMMGQGANGELFF. As DNA, the CDR3 is TGCGCCAGCAGCCAAGAAAGGGGGATGATGGGACAGGGGGCAAACGGGGAGCTGTTTTTT.